This T cell receptor beta chain was recovered during a study of T cells after yellow fever vaccination. Study at large: For low cell numbers, libraries were made with SMART-Seq v4 Ultra Low Input. Study-wide results and limits: Post-booster samples contained most primary-vaccination clones (approximately 96% CD4, about 85% CD8).

The CDR3 is made up of 17 amino acids. J was trimmed by 12 bases and V by 5 bases; bases with no gene match: 17. CDR1 is SGHTA and CDR2 is FQGNSA in the germline V gene. Using its own MiXCR run on the 5' RACE reads, TCRdb lists one record per CDR3 protein. In the table there are about 240,000 distinct CDR3 sequences, about 3.5% of which are singletons. This clonotype was seen many times. Its antigen remains unknown. J is TRBJ2-1 and V is TRBV7-2, with 12 positions matching TRBD2. The specimen was PBMCs, collected 15 days after the yellow fever booster vaccination. The receptor was isolated from a man aged 18 to 35 who received the YFV17D yellow fever vaccine. CDR3 nucleotide sequence: TGTGCCAGCAGCCATCAGACTAGCGGGGGCCTCGGGGGCGGGCAGTTCTTC. It specifies CASSHQTSGGLGGGQFF.